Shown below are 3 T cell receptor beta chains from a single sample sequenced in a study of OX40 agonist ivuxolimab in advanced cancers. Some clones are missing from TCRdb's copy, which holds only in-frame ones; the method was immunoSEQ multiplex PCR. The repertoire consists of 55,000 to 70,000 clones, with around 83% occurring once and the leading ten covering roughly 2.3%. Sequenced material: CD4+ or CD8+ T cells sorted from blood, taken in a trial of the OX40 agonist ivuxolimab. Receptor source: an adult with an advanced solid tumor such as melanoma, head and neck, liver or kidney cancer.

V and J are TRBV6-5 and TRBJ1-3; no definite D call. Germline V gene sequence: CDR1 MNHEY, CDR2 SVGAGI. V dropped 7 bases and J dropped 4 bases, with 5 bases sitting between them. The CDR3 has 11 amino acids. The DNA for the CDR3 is TGTGCCAGCATCTACGGAAACACCATATATTTT. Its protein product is CASIYGNTIYF.

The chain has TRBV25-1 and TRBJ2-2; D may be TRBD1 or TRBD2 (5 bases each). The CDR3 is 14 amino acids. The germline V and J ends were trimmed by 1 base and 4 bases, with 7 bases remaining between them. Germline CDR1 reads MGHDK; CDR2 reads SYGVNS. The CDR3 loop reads CASSESGGTGELFF. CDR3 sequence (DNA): TGTGCCAGCAGTGAATCTGGGGGCACCGGGGAGCTGTTTTTT.

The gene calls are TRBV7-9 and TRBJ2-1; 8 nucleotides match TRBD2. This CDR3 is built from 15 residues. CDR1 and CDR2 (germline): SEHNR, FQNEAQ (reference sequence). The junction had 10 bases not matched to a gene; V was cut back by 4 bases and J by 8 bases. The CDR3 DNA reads TGTGCCAGCAGCTCCGGGACTAGTGGAAGCGATGAGCAGTTCTTC. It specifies CASSSGTSGSDEQFF.